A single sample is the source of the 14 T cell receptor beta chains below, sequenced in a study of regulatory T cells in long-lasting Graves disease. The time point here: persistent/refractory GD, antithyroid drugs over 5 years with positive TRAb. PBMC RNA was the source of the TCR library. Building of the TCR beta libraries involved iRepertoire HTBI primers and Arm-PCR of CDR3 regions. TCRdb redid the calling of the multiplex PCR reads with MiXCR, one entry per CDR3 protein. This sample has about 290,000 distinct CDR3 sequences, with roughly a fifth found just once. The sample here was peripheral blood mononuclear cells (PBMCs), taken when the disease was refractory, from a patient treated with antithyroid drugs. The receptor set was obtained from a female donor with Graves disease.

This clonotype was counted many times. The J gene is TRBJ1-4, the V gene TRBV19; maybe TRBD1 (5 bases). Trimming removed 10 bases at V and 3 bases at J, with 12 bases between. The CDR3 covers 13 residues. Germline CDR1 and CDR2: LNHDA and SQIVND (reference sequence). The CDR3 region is CAIARAANEKLFF. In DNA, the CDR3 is TGTGCCATCGCCAGGGCTGCTAATGAAAAACTGTTTTTT.

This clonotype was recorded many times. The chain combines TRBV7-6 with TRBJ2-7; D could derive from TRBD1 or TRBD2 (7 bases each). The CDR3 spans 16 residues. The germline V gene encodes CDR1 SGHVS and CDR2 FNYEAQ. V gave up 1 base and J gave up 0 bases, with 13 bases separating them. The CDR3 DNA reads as TGTGCCAGCAGCTTAGGAGGGGGCGGGAGCTCCTACGAGCAGTACTTC. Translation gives CASSLGGGGSSYEQYF.

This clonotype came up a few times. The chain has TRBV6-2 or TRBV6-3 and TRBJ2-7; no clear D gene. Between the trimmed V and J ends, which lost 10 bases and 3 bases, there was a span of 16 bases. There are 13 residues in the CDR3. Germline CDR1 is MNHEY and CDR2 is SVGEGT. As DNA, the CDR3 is TGTGCCACTAACCTAAGCGTAGACTACGAGCAGTACTTC. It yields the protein CATNLSVDYEQYF.

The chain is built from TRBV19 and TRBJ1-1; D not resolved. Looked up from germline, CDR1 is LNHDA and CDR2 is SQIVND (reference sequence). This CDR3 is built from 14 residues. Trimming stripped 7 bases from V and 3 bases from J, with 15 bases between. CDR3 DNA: TGTGCCAGTAATATGGACCCCTCGTACACTGAAGCTTTCTTT. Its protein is CASNMDPSYTEAFF.

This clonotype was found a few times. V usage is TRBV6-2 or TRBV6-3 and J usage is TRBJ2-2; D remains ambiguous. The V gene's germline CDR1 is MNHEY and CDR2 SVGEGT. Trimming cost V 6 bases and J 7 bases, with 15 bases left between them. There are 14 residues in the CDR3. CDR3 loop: CASSPRHFGGELFF. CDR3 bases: TGTGCCAGCAGCCCGAGACACTTCGGCGGGGAGCTGTTTTTT.

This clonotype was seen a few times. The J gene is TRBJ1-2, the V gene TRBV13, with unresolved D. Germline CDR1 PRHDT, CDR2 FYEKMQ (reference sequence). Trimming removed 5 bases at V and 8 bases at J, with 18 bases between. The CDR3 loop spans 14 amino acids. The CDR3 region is CASSQNLWGEGYTF. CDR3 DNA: TGTGCCAGCAGCCAAAATTTGTGGGGTGAAGGCTACACCTTC.

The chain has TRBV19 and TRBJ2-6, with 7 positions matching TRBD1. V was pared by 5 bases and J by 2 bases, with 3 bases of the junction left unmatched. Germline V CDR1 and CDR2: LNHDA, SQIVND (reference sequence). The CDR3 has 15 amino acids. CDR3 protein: CASSVTGAGANVLTF. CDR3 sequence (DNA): TGTGCCAGTAGTGTCACAGGGGCTGGGGCCAACGTCCTGACTTTC.

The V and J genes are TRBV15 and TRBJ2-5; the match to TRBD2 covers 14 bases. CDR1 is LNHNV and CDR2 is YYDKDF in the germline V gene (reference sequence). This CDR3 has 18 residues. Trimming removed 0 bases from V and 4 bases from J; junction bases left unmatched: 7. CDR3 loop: CATSRDLLGLAGAETQYF. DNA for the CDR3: TGTGCCACCAGCAGAGATCTCTTGGGACTAGCGGGAGCAGAGACCCAGTACTTC.

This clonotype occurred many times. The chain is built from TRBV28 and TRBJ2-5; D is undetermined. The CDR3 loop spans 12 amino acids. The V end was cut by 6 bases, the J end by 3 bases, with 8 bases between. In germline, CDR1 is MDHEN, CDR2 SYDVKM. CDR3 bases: TGTGCCAGCAGCCTAGGGAAAGAGACCCAGTACTTC. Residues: CASSLGKETQYF.

CDR3 in amino acids: CASSPRDMNTEAFF. The CDR3 DNA reads TGTGCCAGCTCACCGAGGGATATGAACACTGAAGCTTTCTTT. The gene calls are TRBV18 and TRBJ1-1; D gene uncertain. The CDR3 loop spans 14 amino acids. V shed 3 bases and J shed 0 bases, with 8 bases lying between them. Germline CDR1 reads KGHSH; CDR2 reads LQKENI.

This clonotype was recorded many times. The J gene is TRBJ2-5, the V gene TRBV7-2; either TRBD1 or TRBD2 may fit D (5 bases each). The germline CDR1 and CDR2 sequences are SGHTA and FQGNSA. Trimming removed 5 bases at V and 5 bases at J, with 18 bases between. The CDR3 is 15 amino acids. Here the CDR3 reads CASSLGPFKWETQYF. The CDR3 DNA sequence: TGTGCCAGCAGCCTGGGACCGTTCAAATGGGAGACCCAGTACTTC.

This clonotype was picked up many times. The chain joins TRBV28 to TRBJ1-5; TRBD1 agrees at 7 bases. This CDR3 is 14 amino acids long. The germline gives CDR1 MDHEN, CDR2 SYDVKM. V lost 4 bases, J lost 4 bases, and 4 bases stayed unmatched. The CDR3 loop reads CASSSRTGNQPQHF. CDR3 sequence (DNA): TGTGCCAGCAGTTCCCGGACAGGTAATCAGCCCCAGCATTTT.

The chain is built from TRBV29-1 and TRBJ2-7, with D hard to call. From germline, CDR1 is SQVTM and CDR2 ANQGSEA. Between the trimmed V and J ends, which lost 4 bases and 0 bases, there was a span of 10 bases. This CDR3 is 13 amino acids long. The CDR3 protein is CSVGPYDSYEQYF. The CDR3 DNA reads TGCAGCGTTGGCCCGTACGACTCCTACGAGCAGTACTTC.

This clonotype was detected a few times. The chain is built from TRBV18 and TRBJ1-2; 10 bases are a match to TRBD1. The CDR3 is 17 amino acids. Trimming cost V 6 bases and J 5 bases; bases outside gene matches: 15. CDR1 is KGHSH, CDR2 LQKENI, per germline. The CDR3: CASSAGTGVSPSYGYTF. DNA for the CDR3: TGTGCCAGCTCCGCCGGGACAGGGGTTTCCCCGTCGTATGGCTACACCTTC. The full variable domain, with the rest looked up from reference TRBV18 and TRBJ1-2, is NAGVMQNPRHLVRRRGQEARLRCSPMKGHSHVYWYRQLPEEGLKFMVYLQKENIIDESGMPKERFSAEFPKEGPSILRIQQVVRGDSAAYFCASSAGTGVSPSYGYTFGSGTRLTVV.